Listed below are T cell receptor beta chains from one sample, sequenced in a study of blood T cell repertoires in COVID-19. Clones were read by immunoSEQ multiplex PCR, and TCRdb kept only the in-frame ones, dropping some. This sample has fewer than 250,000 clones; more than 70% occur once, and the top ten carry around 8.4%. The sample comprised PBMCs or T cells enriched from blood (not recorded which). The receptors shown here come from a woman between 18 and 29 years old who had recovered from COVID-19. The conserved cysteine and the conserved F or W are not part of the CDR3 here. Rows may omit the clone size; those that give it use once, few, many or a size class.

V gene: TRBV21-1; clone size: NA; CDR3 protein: ASSKGDSMNTEAF
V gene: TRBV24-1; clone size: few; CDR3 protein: ATSDLEGDTDTQY
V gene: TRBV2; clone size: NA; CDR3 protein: ASSVGEGNTIY
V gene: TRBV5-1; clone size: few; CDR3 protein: ASSPYSSYNEQF
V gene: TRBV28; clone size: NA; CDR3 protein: ASSILRTGDTYYGYT
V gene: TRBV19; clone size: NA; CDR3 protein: ASRGQGQSYEQY
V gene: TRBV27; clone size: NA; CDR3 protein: ASSLRHDHNYGYT
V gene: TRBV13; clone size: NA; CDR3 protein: ASSLGRGKTGNTIY
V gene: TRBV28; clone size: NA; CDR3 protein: ASSFPATGAGDKNIQY
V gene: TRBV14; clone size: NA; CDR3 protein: ASSLTAGSEAF
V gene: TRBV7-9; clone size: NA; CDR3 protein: ASSSRGLSYNEQF
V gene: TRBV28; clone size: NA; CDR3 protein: ASSPIAGASYEQY
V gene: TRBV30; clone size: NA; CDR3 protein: AWSESYEQF
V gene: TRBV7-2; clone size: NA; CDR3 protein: ASSPGGTGGTYEQY
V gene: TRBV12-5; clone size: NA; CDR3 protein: ASGLGVSGNTEAF
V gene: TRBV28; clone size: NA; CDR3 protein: ASSPLKQGSNQPQH
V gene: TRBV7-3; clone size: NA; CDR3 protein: ASSFTGSDTQY
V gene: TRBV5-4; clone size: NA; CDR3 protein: ASSSWADGGQETQY
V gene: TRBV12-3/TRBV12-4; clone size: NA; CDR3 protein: ASSNKQGTEAF
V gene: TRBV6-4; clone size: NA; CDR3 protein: ASRETGNTDTQY
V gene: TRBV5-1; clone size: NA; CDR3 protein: ASSPQGQGVTGELF
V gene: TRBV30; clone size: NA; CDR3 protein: ACPRGDYNEQF
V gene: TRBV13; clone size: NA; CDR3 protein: ASSLSGLYNEQF
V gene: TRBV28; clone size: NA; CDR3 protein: ASSLPGIEQY
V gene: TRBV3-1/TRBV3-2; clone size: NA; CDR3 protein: ASSHRGGLAGTHREGTQY
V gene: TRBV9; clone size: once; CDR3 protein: ASTPEPGQGLSVEKLF
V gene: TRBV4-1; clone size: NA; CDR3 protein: ASSQEPGTNYGYT
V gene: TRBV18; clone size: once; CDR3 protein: ASSPTASRLNTEAF
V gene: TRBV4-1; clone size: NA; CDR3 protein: ASSQRPDREFTEAF
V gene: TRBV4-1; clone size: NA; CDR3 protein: ASSQNPGSGLNNSPLH
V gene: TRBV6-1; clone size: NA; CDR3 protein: ASSGSSGQGRREAF
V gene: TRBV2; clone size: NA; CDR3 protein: ASSELDSGNTIY
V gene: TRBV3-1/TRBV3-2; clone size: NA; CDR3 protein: ASSRTSGGGETQY
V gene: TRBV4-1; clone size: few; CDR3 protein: ASSQGAGTDMNTEAF
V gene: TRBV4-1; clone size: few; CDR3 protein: ASSHPGLASLNRETQY
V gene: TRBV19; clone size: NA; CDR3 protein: ASSSGIYEQY
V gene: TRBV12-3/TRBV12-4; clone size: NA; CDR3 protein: ASSFLVGDEAF
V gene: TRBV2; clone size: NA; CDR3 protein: ASSSTGARTEAF
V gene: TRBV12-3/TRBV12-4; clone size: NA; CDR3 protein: ASSLYRTETQY
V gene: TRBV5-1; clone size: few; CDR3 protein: ASRFGQGGLNTEAF
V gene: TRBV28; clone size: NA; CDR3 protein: ASFSDSVSPF
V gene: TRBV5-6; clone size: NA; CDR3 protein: ASSRLLQGRTDTQY
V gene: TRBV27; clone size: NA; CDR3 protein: ASSFNRGREETQY